This TCR beta chain was sequenced in a study of blood T cell repertoires in COVID-19 (dated by TCRdb to the early 2020s). Regarding the study in general: Samples from collaborators originated in the United States, Italy and Spain and spanned both the acute and convalescent phases of COVID-19. Where available, HLA class I and class II types were taken from metadata supplied by the sample provider and were not determined by assay-based typing. The samples were drawn from the first 160 participants of the ongoing ImmuneRACE study and from roughly 1,300 subjects provided by 6 global collaborators. Nearly every sample came with metadata listing a de-identified subject ID, COVID-19 status, age in years and sex. The repertoires were released in a freely available public database meant as a resource for research on the immune response to SARS-CoV-2. Deeply sampled blood TCRbeta repertoires from subjects exposed to, actively infected with, or recovered from COVID-19 were included in the dataset. The material from the prospective study consisted of cDNA or gDNA derived from T cells, B-cell-depleted T cells, or PBMCs. The paper's findings and limits, for the study overall: How much clinical and demographic metadata was included differed by source and by participant, and the metadata was provided uncurated.

TCRbeta CDR3 regions were amplified from genomic DNA by means of the immunoSEQ Assay, a bias-controlled multiplex PCR. As for the authors' bioinformatics: Within the assay, amplification of reference gene primers was used to estimate how many nucleated cells each sample contained. To quantify the absolute abundance of each unique TCRbeta CDR3 rearrangement, sequence reads were collapsed and filtered. Productive Simpson clonality was computed per sample as the square root of Simpson's diversity index over productive rearrangements. Imported from immuneACCESS, the table was reduced by TCRdb to in-frame sequences with V and J called. These copies leave out some clones; in studies compared against another copy, an unresolved V gene accounts for under half, and the cause of the remainder is not known. V and J calls and clone size are copied from that table; D and trimming were computed from the DNA. The sample table holds some 150,000 clones, of which roughly 90% were seen once. The ten biggest clones cover over 0.85% of the sample.

Collaborating institutions collected whole blood in K2EDTA tubes following their own protocols. For TCRbeta analysis, collaborators shipped samples in one of three forms: frozen whole blood, isolated PBMCs, or DNA extracted from either of those sample types. Deletion took 7 bases off V and 7 bases off J, with a span of 19 bases between the germline ends. The CDR3 contains 14 residues, cysteine and phenylalanine counted. Left in the record is the CDR3 DNA by itself, 42 bases read in frame from the first base. The germline V gene gives CDR1 as MNHEY and CDR2 as SVGAGI. With regard to this clone: The antigen it recognizes is unknown. No clone much larger than this one lies a single base away; base qualities are absent.

This sequence originates from a woman aged 45-65 years with acute or convalescent COVID-19. Specimen: peripheral blood. The rearrangement combines TRBV6-5 with TRBJ1-2; the D gene cannot be resolved reliably. The CDR3 region reads CASTQDRDFGGYTF. The bases read TGTGCCAGCACCCAAGATCGGGATTTCGGTGGCTACACCTTC.